What follows are 21 T cell receptor beta chains derived from one specimen sequenced in a study of lymphopenia after photon versus proton radiotherapy. Measured with immunoSEQ multiplex PCR; TCRdb has only the in-frame clones, and not every one. Among some 170,000 clones listed, less than 90% were seen once. The sequences come from peripheral blood, collected from a patient treated with photon-based radiotherapy. These receptors all stem from a man aged 45-65 years with gastric cancer.

The gene calls are TRBV30 and TRBJ1-1; TRBD1 agrees at 7 bases. Germline loops: CDR1 GTSNPN, CDR2 SVGIG (reference sequence). The V and J ends lost 3 bases and 0 bases, in that order; junction bases with no gene match: 4. The CDR3 sequence is 14 residues long. CDR3 in amino acids: CAWRTGALNTEAFF. The CDR3 DNA follows: TGTGCCTGGAGAACAGGGGCTCTGAACACTGAAGCTTTCTTT. Full variable domain (remainder filled in from reference TRBV30 and TRBJ1-1): SQTIHQWPATLVQPVGSPLSLECTVEGTSNPNLYWYRQAAGRGLQLLFYSVGIGQISSEVPQNLSASRPQDRQFILSSKKLLLSDSGFYLCAWRTGALNTEAFFGQGTRLTVV.

The chain's CDR3 is CASSVGGLHDIQYF. As DNA, the CDR3 is TGTGCCAGCAGCGTAGGAGGACTACATGACATTCAGTACTTC. The rearrangement uses TRBV9 and TRBJ2-4, with D perhaps matching TRBD2 (6 bases). Trimming shortened V by 0 bases and J by 8 bases, and 12 bases separated the two germline ends. Germline CDR1 reads SGDLS; CDR2 reads YYNGEE. The CDR3 totals 14 residues.

J is TRBJ1-4 and V is TRBV18; a weak D match, TRBD1 (5 bases). This CDR3 has 14 residues. CDR1 and CDR2 from the germline V gene are KGHSH and LQKENI. The V end was cut by 2 bases, the J end by 7 bases, with 11 bases between. CDR3 residues: CASSPYGGSEKLFF. As DNA, the CDR3 is TGTGCCAGCTCACCATATGGGGGAAGTGAAAAACTGTTTTTT.

V and J are TRBV5-4 and TRBJ2-7; TRBD1 matches 9 bases. V lost 0 bases and J lost 3; bases outside the gene matches: 7. The CDR3 loop spans 16 amino acids. CDR1 and CDR2 from the germline V gene are SGHNT and YYREEE (reference sequence). This CDR3 reads CASSLGGGTGIYEQYF. CDR3 coding DNA: TGTGCCAGCAGCTTGGGTGGGGGGACAGGGATCTACGAGCAGTACTTC.

The V gene is TRBV30, the J gene TRBJ2-5, with 7 bases fitting TRBD2. Trimming at V came to 0 bases and at J to 2 bases, leaving 3 bases not matched to a gene. Germline V gene data show CDR1 as GTSNPN and CDR2 as SVGIG (reference sequence). The CDR3 length is 14 residues. This CDR3 is CAWSVRAGQETQYF. The CDR3 DNA reads as TGTGCCTGGAGTGTACGAGCGGGACAAGAGACCCAGTACTTC.

V and J are TRBV11-2 and TRBJ2-1; D remains ambiguous. CDR1 is SGHAT and CDR2 is FQNNGV in the germline V gene. The germline V and J ends were trimmed by 5 bases and 4 bases, with 3 bases remaining between them. This CDR3 is 11 amino acids long. The CDR3 protein is CASSTYNEQFF. The CDR3 bases are TGTGCCAGCAGCACATACAATGAGCAGTTCTTC.

This clone was seen a single time. The chain is built from TRBV6-1 and TRBJ1-2; 7 bases are shared with TRBD1. With 2 bases clipped from V and 2 bases from J, the junction kept 5 bases outside the gene matches. The CDR3 has 15 residues. Germline loops: CDR1 MNHNS, CDR2 SASEGT. CDR3 bases: TGTGCCAGCAGTGAATCGACACAGGGGAACTATGGCTACACCTTC. It yields the protein CASSESTQGNYGYTF.

This chain uses TRBV5-4 with TRBJ1-2; D remains ambiguous. The germline CDR1 and CDR2 sequences are SGHNT and YYREEE (reference sequence). The CDR3 is 15 amino acids. Trimming stripped 4 bases from V and 4 bases from J, with 17 bases between. CDR3 region: CASSPSLGRSYGYTF. CDR3 sequence (DNA): TGTGCCAGCAGCCCCAGCCTCGGCAGGTCCTATGGCTACACCTTC. The whole variable domain, filled in from reference TRBV5-4 and TRBJ1-2, reads ETGVTQSPTHLIKTRGQQVTLRCSSQSGHNTVSWYQQALGQGPQFIFQYYREEENGRGNFPPRFSGLQFPNYSSELNVNALELDDSALYLCASSPSLGRSYGYTFGSGTRLTVV.

This clone has just a few counts. The genes are TRBV28 and TRBJ2-3, with D perhaps matching TRBD2 (6 bases). Germline values: CDR1 MDHEN, CDR2 SYDVKM. Trimming took off 5 bases at V and 8 bases at J, with 17 bases between the two ends. This CDR3 contains 14 residues. The CDR3 nucleotides read TGTGCCAGCAGTCTCCATGGTAGCGGTCTTACGCAGTATTTT. Its translation: CASSLHGSGLTQYF.

The chain joins TRBV11-2 to TRBJ2-1, with TRBD2 matching over 8 bases. Losses at the gene ends were 3 bases for V and 9 bases for J; bases not matched to a gene: 10. Germline CDR1 and CDR2: SGHAT and FQNNGV. The CDR3 spans 15 residues. The CDR3 region has the DNA TGTGCCAGCAGCTTTTCCAGCGGGAGTGGGAGTGAGCAGTTCTTC. Protein: CASSFSSGSGSEQFF.

The CDR3 nucleotides read TGTGCCAGCAGCCAAACCCCTGCTGAGGTGGCCTATGGCTACACCTTC. Residues: CASSQTPAEVAYGYTF. The chain uses TRBV14 and TRBJ1-2; unclear D gene. V was clipped by 2 bases and J by 4 bases, with 17 bases between them. The CDR3 contains 16 residues. Germline assignment: CDR1 SGHDN and CDR2 FVKESK.

The J gene is TRBJ1-1, the V gene TRBV5-1; D might be TRBD1 (5 bases). The CDR3 contains 17 residues. With 4 bases removed from V and 0 bases from J, the gap between germline ends came to 19 bases. From germline, CDR1 is SGHRS and CDR2 YFSETQ. The CDR3 spells CASSRAGAYSLNTEAFF. The CDR3 nucleotides read TGCGCCAGCAGCCGCGCCGGGGCCTACTCTTTGAACACTGAAGCTTTCTTT.

In this sample, this clone turned up a few times. This sequence joins TRBV5-6 and TRBJ1-3, with TRBD1 as a possible D gene (5 bases). Germline CDR1 SGHDT, CDR2 YYEEEE. The CDR3 is 17 residues long. Trimming left V 3 bases short and J 0 bases short, with 16 bases between. The CDR3 DNA reads as TGTGCCAGCAGCTCCTACAGGCTAGAGAGCTCTGGAAACACCATATATTTT. Protein product: CASSSYRLESSGNTIYF.

This chain joins TRBV19 and TRBJ2-5; 15 positions match TRBD2. Germline trimming cut 3 bases from V and 5 bases from J; bases unmatched to any gene: 1. The length of the CDR3 is 15 residues. CDR1 and CDR2 from the germline V gene are LNHDA and SQIVND (reference sequence). In nucleotides, the CDR3 is TGTGCCAGTAGTATCGGGACTAGCGGGAGGGAGACCCAGTACTTC. Translated: CASSIGTSGRETQYF.

The J gene is TRBJ2-7, the V gene TRBV7-2, with 15 bases that match TRBD2. Per the germline V gene, CDR1 is SGHTA and CDR2 is FQGNSA. Unmatched junction bases numbered 9, after V lost 5 bases and J lost 1 base. The CDR3 contains 18 residues. The CDR3 is CASSTPGLAGGPSYEQYF. The CDR3 DNA reads TGTGCCAGCAGCACCCCGGGACTAGCGGGAGGTCCATCCTACGAGCAGTACTTC. Based on the CDR3 plus reference TRBV7-2 and TRBJ2-7, the full variable domain is GAGVSQSPSNKVTEKGKDVELRCDPISGHTALYWYRQSLGQGLEFLIYFQGNSAPDKSGLPSDRFSAERTGGSVSTLTIQRTQQEDSAVYLCASSTPGLAGGPSYEQYFGPGTRLTVT.

The chain carries TRBV10-3 and TRBJ2-7; no definite D call. Trimming cost V 2 bases and J 0 bases, with 11 bases left between them. The CDR3 sequence is 15 residues long. Germline-derived CDR1 and CDR2 are ENHRY and SYGVKD. CDR3 protein: CAISEETVSSYEQYF. The CDR3 DNA is TGTGCCATCAGTGAGGAAACGGTGAGCTCCTACGAGCAGTACTTC.

The V and J genes are TRBV7-9 and TRBJ2-1; 9 bases are shared with TRBD1. Germline V gene sequence: CDR1 SEHNR, CDR2 FQNEAQ (reference sequence). The V gene end was trimmed by 3 bases and the J gene end by 5 bases; junction bases not matched to a gene: 2. This CDR3 has 14 residues. The CDR3 nucleotides are TGTGCCAGCAGCTTTGGGGACAGGGACAATGAGCAGTTCTTC. Amino acid sequence: CASSFGDRDNEQFF.

The chain uses TRBV30 and TRBJ2-6, with 8 bases that match TRBD1. V was clipped by 3 bases and J by 0 bases; unmatched bases: 7. Germline CDR1 and CDR2: GTSNPN and SVGIG (reference sequence). The length of the CDR3 is 17 residues. The chain's CDR3 is CAWRYRGLSSGANVLTF. DNA of the CDR3: TGTGCCTGGAGGTACAGGGGGTTAAGCTCTGGGGCCAACGTCCTGACTTTC.

CDR3 DNA: TGTGCCAGCGCCCCCGAGGCGAGCTCCTACGAGCAGTACTTC. It specifies CASAPEASSYEQYF. The gene calls are TRBV6-6 and TRBJ2-7; D is unresolved. The CDR3 totals 14 residues. The V gene lost 8 bases and the J gene lost 0 bases, with 14 bases spanning the gap. Germline CDR1 MNHNY, CDR2 SVGAGI (reference sequence).

The chain is built from TRBV28 and TRBJ2-3; D remains ambiguous. The CDR3 has 15 residues. Trimming left V 0 bases short and J 1 base short, with 8 bases between. The germline CDR1 and CDR2 sequences are MDHEN and SYDVKM. In DNA, the CDR3 is TGTGCCAGCAGTTTATGGACCCAACGCACAGATACGCAGTATTTT. This codes for CASSLWTQRTDTQYF.

The rearrangement links TRBV18 to TRBJ2-7; no firm D call. The V gene lost 1 base and the J gene lost 5 bases, with 12 bases spanning the gap. This CDR3 has 14 residues. CDR1 and CDR2 (germline): KGHSH, LQKENI. The CDR3 is CASSPQKGFNEQYF. The CDR3 DNA sequence: TGTGCCAGCTCACCACAAAAGGGATTCAACGAGCAGTACTTC.